This TCR beta chain came from a study of regulatory T cells in long-lasting Graves disease. Germline values: CDR1 MNHEY, CDR2 SVGEGT. Trimming removed 5 bases from V and 6 bases from J, with 14 bases in between. The CDR3 has 14 residues. Through Arm-PCR of CDR3 regions and iRepertoire HTBI primers, TCR beta libraries were built. TCRdb re-called the multiplex PCR reads through MiXCR, storing one row per CDR3 protein. In the table there are a few hundred thousand distinct CDR3 sequences, 21% of which are singletons. Time point in this sample: persistent/refractory GD, antithyroid drugs over 5 years with positive TRAb. The authors made the TCR library using RNA they extracted from PBMCs.

This TCR derives from a female donor with Graves disease. The rearrangement joins TRBV6-2 or TRBV6-3 to TRBJ1-3; D call uncertain. Source: peripheral blood mononuclear cells (PBMCs), taken when the disease was refractory, from a patient treated with antithyroid drugs. The CDR3 loop reads CASSEIYNENTIYF. The CDR3 DNA reads TGTGCCAGCAGTGAAATCTACAACGAAAACACCATATATTTT.